The rows below give T cell receptor beta chains drawn from one sample of a study of T cell repertoires in cytomegalovirus infection. Their specific antigens are unknown. MiXCR, run by TCRdb on the reads, gives a single entry per CDR3 protein. The sample lists around 100,000 distinct CDR3 sequences; under 55% were seen once. Material: CD8+ T cells from cultured PBMCs, obtained from culture after CMV antigen stimulation. Receptor source: a human donor in good health (CMV status not recorded). Some clones in this sample may be carry-over from other donors' samples. CDR3s include the opening cysteine and the closing phenylalanine or tryptophan. A D gene is named only where the DNA matches it firmly. Part of the rows lack a size; the others show once, few, many or a class for expanded clones.

clone size	V gene	J gene	D gene	CDR3 DNA	CDR3 protein
-	TRBV20-1	TRBJ2-3	-	TGCAGTGCTAGAGATCTCAAGGGGAACACAGATACGCAGTATTTT	CSARDLKGNTDTQYF
few	TRBV2	TRBJ2-5	-	TGTGCCAGCAGTGAAGAACAAGATCTCTGGTCACAAGAGACCCAGTACTTC	CASSEEQDLWSQETQYF
-	TRBV10-3	TRBJ2-3	-	TGTGCCACCTCCATTGAGGGGGGAGGAGATACGCAGTATTTT	CATSIEGGGDTQYF
-	TRBV19	TRBJ1-1	-	TGTGCCAGTAGTATGTTGGAGAACACTGAAGCTTTCTTT	CASSMLENTEAFF
few	TRBV5-1	TRBJ2-1	-	TGCGCCAGCACCTTAGGAGTGGACAATGAGCAGTTCTTC	CASTLGVDNEQFF
-	TRBV7-6	TRBJ2-1	-	TGTGCCAGCAGCTTAGGTTCTCCCAGCTCCTACAATGAGCAGTTCTTC	CASSLGSPSSYNEQFF
many	TRBV7-6	TRBJ2-1	-	TGTGCCAGCAGCTCCGTCCCACTCGTAGGGCGGTTCTTC	CASSSVPLVGRFF
-	TRBV10-2	TRBJ1-2	-	TGCGCCAGCAGTGGAAAAAGGGACACCAACTATGGCTACACCTTC	CASSGKRDTNYGYTF
few	TRBV11-2	TRBJ2-6	TRBD2	TGTGCCAGCGATAGCGGGGGGGGGGCCAACGTCCTGACTTTC	CASDSGGGANVLTF
few	TRBV19	TRBJ2-1	TRBD2	TGTGCCAGTAGTATGTGGGCTAGCGGGGGGCCCCGCCGCTATGAGCAGTTCTTC	CASSMWASGGPRRYEQFF
-	TRBV7-9	TRBJ2-3	TRBD1	TGTGCCAGCAGCTCCAGACAGGGCGGCACAGATACGCAGTATTTT	CASSSRQGGTDTQYF
-	TRBV7-7	TRBJ2-1	-	TGTGCCAGCAGTTGCCCTGGTCGCGCTACGGGGTACTACAATGAGCAGTTCTTC	CASSCPGRATGYYNEQFF
-	TRBV28	TRBJ1-5	-	TGTGCCAGCAGCTTATTTGGGGGAGACAGTAGCAATCAGCCCCAGCATTTT	CASSLFGGDSSNQPQHF